The 19 T cell receptor beta chains presented below share a single source sample, sequenced in a study of T cell responses to AZD1222 COVID-19 vaccine. Measured with immunoSEQ multiplex PCR; TCRdb has only the in-frame clones, and not every one. The table includes 140,000 or so clones, just over 85% detected once. This specimen consisted of peripheral blood, obtained 28 days after the second AZD1222 dose. Every receptor here comes from an adult who received the AZD1222 COVID-19 vaccine.

As to this clone: Other DNA sequences in this sample translate to the same CDR3. The chain joins TRBV28 to TRBJ2-1, with TRBD1 matching 8 bases. The CDR3 runs 17 residues. After removal of 6 bases from V and 8 bases from J, the junction contained 18 bases not matched to a gene. CDR1 is MDHEN and CDR2 is SYDVKM in the germline V gene. As DNA, the CDR3 is TGTGCCAGCAGGCCACAGGGGGAGGTCGCCCGTCGCGATGAGCAGTTCTTC. Its protein product is CASRPQGEVARRDEQFF.

This clone has just one count. The rearrangement uses TRBV28 and TRBJ2-1; TRBD2 matches at 10 bases. With V trimmed by 4 bases and J by 7 bases, 10 bases remained unmatched. This CDR3 is 16 amino acids long. Germline V gene lookup returns CDR1 MDHEN and CDR2 SYDVKM. The CDR3 DNA reads as TGTGCCAGCAGTTCCAGACTAGCGGGTCACGGAAATGAGCAGTTCTTC. As protein: CASSSRLAGHGNEQFF. Variable domain in full (rest from reference TRBV28 and TRBJ2-1): DVKVTQSSRYLVKRTGEKVFLECVQDMDHENMFWYRQDPGLGLRLIYFSYDVKMKEKGDIPEGYSVSREKKERFSLILESASTNQTSMYLCASSSRLAGHGNEQFFGPGTRLTVL.

The chain couples TRBV19 to TRBJ2-3; D not resolved. The CDR3 extends over 13 amino acids. Germline CDR1 reads LNHDA; CDR2 reads SQIVND (reference sequence). Trimming cost V 3 bases and J 0 bases, with 4 bases left between them. The CDR3 coding sequence is TGTGCCAGTAGTATGTACAGCACAGATACGCAGTATTTT. This encodes CASSMYSTDTQYF.

The gene calls are TRBV5-7 and TRBJ1-5, with D hard to call. TRBV5-7 is marked as an open reading frame, function uncertain. The CDR3 extends over 18 amino acids. V lost 3 bases, J lost 3 bases, and 22 bases lay in between. CDR3 nucleotide sequence: TGTGCCAGCAGCTGGTGGAGCGAAAAGCGGAATAACAATCAGCCCCAGCATTTT. Protein sequence: CASSWWSEKRNNNQPQHF.

V gene TRBV12-3 or TRBV12-4 combines with J gene TRBJ1-1; D ambiguous. CDR3 size: 12 residues. Trimming shortened V by 5 bases and J by 11 bases, and 15 bases separated the two germline ends. The CDR3 protein is CASSIAEYDAFF. Written as DNA, the CDR3 is TGTGCCAGCAGTATCGCGGAGTACGATGCTTTCTTT.

This chain links TRBV18 with TRBJ2-5; 7 bases map to TRBD1. The ends lost 5 bases at V and 5 bases at J; junction bases unmatched: 8. The CDR3 totals 14 residues. Germline V gene sequence: CDR1 KGHSH, CDR2 LQKENI. The CDR3 reads CASSDLTGSETQYF. For the CDR3, the DNA is TGTGCCAGCTCAGACTTGACAGGGTCTGAGACCCAGTACTTC.

Here the CDR3 reads CASSDSAGELFF. Written as DNA, the CDR3 is TGTGCCAGCAGTGACTCTGCCGGGGAGCTGTTTTTT. The chain joins TRBV6-4 to TRBJ2-2, with D hard to call. Germline-derived CDR1 and CDR2 are MRHNA and SNTAGT. There are 12 residues in the CDR3. Trimming left V 0 bases short and J 6 bases short, with 2 bases between.

This chain uses TRBV4-1 with TRBJ1-5; D gene unclear. V lost 4 bases and J 2 bases, leaving 9 bases between the germline ends. The CDR3 runs to 14 residues. Looked up from germline, CDR1 is MGHRA and CDR2 is YSYEKL. Here the CDR3 reads CASSPGWGNQPQHF. As DNA, the CDR3 is TGCGCCAGCAGCCCCGGGTGGGGCAATCAGCCCCAGCATTTT.

The chain carries TRBV29-1 and TRBJ1-1; TRBD1 matches at 9 bases. This CDR3 has 17 residues. J gave up 0 bases and V 3 bases, and 11 bases lay outside the gene matches. Per the germline V gene, CDR1 is SQVTM and CDR2 is ANQGSEA. CDR3 loop: CSVDPTGGVRMNTEAFF. CDR3 DNA sequence: TGCAGCGTTGATCCTACAGGGGGCGTCCGGATGAACACTGAAGCTTTCTTT. Together with reference TRBV29-1 and TRBJ1-1, the CDR3 gives the full variable domain: SAVISQKPSRDICQRGTSLTIQCQVDSQVTMMFWYRQQPGQSLTLIATANQGSEATYESGFVIDKFPISRPNLTFSTLTVSNMSPEDSSIYLCSVDPTGGVRMNTEAFFGQGTRLTVV.

The V gene is TRBV3-1 (or the pseudogene TRBV3-2), the J gene TRBJ1-6; possibly TRBD1 for D (6 bases). V was shortened by 1 base and J by 8 bases, with 15 bases between the two germline ends. The germline V gene has CDR1 LGHDT and CDR2 YNNKEL (reference sequence). The CDR3 is 16 amino acids. The CDR3 nucleotides are TGTGCCAGCAGCCAAGCGGGACTGGGGGGCGATTCACCCCTCCACTTT. Its protein is CASSQAGLGGDSPLHF.

The chain carries TRBV20-1 and TRBJ1-5; D is unresolved. The CDR3 has 13 residues. V was pared by 3 bases and J by 6 bases, with 12 bases between. CDR1 DFQATT and CDR2 SNEGSKA come from the germline V gene (reference sequence). CDR3: CSASLDSSQPQHF. The DNA for the CDR3 is TGCAGTGCTAGTTTGGATTCCAGTCAGCCCCAGCATTTT.

The gene calls are TRBV4-2 and TRBJ2-5; no definite D call. V lost 5 bases, J lost 4 bases, and 11 bases lay in between. Germline CDR1 LGHNA, CDR2 YNFKEQ. This CDR3 spans 13 amino acids. Written as DNA, the CDR3 is TGTGCCAGCAGCTTCGGGTGGGGAGAGACCCAGTACTTC. The encoded protein is CASSFGWGETQYF.

This clone was detected once. V usage is TRBV2 and J usage is TRBJ2-5; possible D gene TRBD2, 5 bases. The CDR3 is 14 amino acids. Between the trimmed V and J ends, which lost 3 bases and 1 base, there was a span of 9 bases. Per germline, CDR1 SNHLY and CDR2 FYNNEI. The CDR3, as DNA: TGTGCCAGCAGTGACAGGAGCGGCCAAGAGACCCAGTACTTC. It encodes CASSDRSGQETQYF.

The CDR3 spells CASSRYDPNSPLHF. The DNA for the CDR3 is TGCGCCAGCAGCCGGTACGACCCCAATTCACCCCTCCACTTT. This sequence joins TRBV5-1 and TRBJ1-6, with D unresolved. This CDR3 is 14 amino acids long. Germline loops: CDR1 SGHRS, CDR2 YFSETQ. The ends were cut back, 4 bases at V and 7 bases at J, with 12 bases in the middle.

V gene TRBV7-2 combines with J gene TRBJ2-3, with 10 positions matching TRBD2. The CDR3 is 16 residues long. After removal of 4 bases from V and 4 bases from J, the junction contained 8 bases not matched to a gene. Germline-derived CDR1 and CDR2 are SGHTA and FQGNSA. CDR3 coding DNA: TGTGCCAGCAGCTCCTTCGAGCGGGGGGGTTCAGATACGCAGTATTTT. This codes for CASSSFERGGSDTQYF.

This clone was seen a few times. The gene calls are TRBV6-1 and TRBJ1-2; no clear D. Germline V gives CDR1 MNHNS, CDR2 SASEGT. With 0 bases removed from V and 7 bases from J, the gap between germline ends came to 12 bases. The CDR3 consists of 14 residues. CDR3: CASSEALGGGGYTF. The CDR3 nucleotides read TGTGCCAGCAGTGAAGCCTTGGGAGGTGGTGGCTACACCTTC.

The chain is built from TRBV5-6 and TRBJ2-3; no reliable D call. V was trimmed by 0 bases and J by 7 bases, leaving 6 bases between them. The CDR3 is 12 amino acids. The germline V gene encodes CDR1 SGHDT and CDR2 YYEEEE. The CDR3 DNA is TGTGCCAGCAGCTTGGAAGGATATACGCAGTATTTT. This translates into CASSLEGYTQYF.

This chain links TRBV27 with TRBJ2-1, with D tentatively TRBD1 or TRBD2 (6 bases each). Germline V gives CDR1 MNHEY, CDR2 SMNVEV (reference sequence). The CDR3 runs to 14 residues. Trimming took 2 bases from V and 12 from J, leaving 17 bases between them. The CDR3 spells CASSLDGKGGGQFF. In nucleotides, the CDR3 is TGTGCCAGCAGTTTAGATGGGAAGGGGGGAGGGCAGTTCTTC.

For the CDR3, the DNA is TGTGCCAGCAGTTACGGTGGGGGTTCACCCCTCCACTTT. It encodes CASSYGGGSPLHF. The chain couples TRBV6-5 to TRBJ1-6, with D possibly TRBD1 on 5 matching bases. V was shortened by 2 bases and J by 9 bases, with 8 bases between the two germline ends. The CDR3 covers 13 residues. Germline V CDR1 and CDR2: MNHEY, SVGAGI.